Shown below are 11 T cell receptor beta chains from a single sample sequenced in a study of T cell changes during pregnancy in multiple sclerosis. Sequencing was performed with immunoSEQ multiplex PCR; in TCRdb, only in-frame clones are kept and a portion is missing. The repertoire includes about 100,000 clones, under 95% of them detected once, and over 0.65% sits in the top ten. The sample here was peripheral blood, taken in the third trimester of pregnancy. Receptor source: a female donor in good health, enrolled as a control in a pregnancy study.

V usage is TRBV18 and J usage is TRBJ2-7; 7 bases agree with TRBD1. J gave up 3 bases and V 4 bases, and 9 bases lay outside the gene matches. The CDR3 sequence is 15 residues long. The germline V gene has CDR1 KGHSH and CDR2 LQKENI. The CDR3 sequence: CASSLGDRGVYEQYF. CDR3 in DNA: TGTGCCAGCTCACTGGGGGACAGAGGCGTCTACGAGCAGTACTTC.

V gene TRBV4-1 combines with J gene TRBJ1-1; maybe TRBD1 (5 bases). V was trimmed by 8 bases and J by 5 bases, leaving 24 bases between them. The CDR3 sequence is 16 residues long. CDR1 MGHRA and CDR2 YSYEKL come from the germline V gene. The CDR3: CASHSGSTHMGTEAFF. CDR3 DNA: TGCGCCAGCCACTCAGGGTCCACCCACATGGGGACTGAAGCTTTCTTT.

This sequence joins TRBV12-5 and TRBJ2-7; TRBD2 agrees at 7 bases. The CDR3 consists of 14 residues. The J segment lost 2 bases and the V segment lost 7 bases, leaving 8 bases of the junction unmatched. Germline V lookup: CDR1 LGHNT, CDR2 FRNRAP. The CDR3 region is CASARAGTPYEQYF. In DNA form, the CDR3 reads TGTGCTAGTGCCAGAGCGGGGACCCCCTACGAGCAGTACTTC.

V gene TRBV9 combines with J gene TRBJ1-6, with D possibly matching TRBD1 (6 bases). The CDR3 is 16 amino acids. Germline V lookup: CDR1 SGDLS, CDR2 YYNGEE. Trimming left V 0 bases short and J 8 bases short, with 15 bases between. The CDR3, as DNA: TGTGCCAGCAGCGTAGAACTCCGGGACAAAGATTCACCCCTCCACTTT. This gives the protein CASSVELRDKDSPLHF.

The chain is built from TRBV11-2 and TRBJ1-1, with a tentative D call TRBD1 (5 bases). This CDR3 has 18 amino acids. CDR1 is SGHAT, CDR2 FQNNGV, per germline. V lost 1 base to trimming and J lost 3 bases, with 21 bases between them. The CDR3 sequence: CASSLVSRGRGSDTEAFF. CDR3 sequence (DNA): TGTGCCAGCAGCTTAGTCTCACGGGGGAGGGGCAGCGACACTGAAGCTTTCTTT.

The V gene is TRBV4-2, the J gene TRBJ2-7, with 9 bases that match TRBD2. CDR1 LGHNA and CDR2 YNFKEQ come from the germline V gene. The CDR3 is made up of 16 amino acids. J lost 3 bases, V lost 0 bases, and 6 bases had no gene match. The CDR3 nucleotides read TGTGCCAGCAGCCAAGAATCCCCGACTAGCGGCTACGAGCAGTACTTC. Amino acids: CASSQESPTSGYEQYF.

The CDR3 nucleotides read TGTGCCGGACGGTTAGAGGGCGATACGCAGTATTTT. Amino acids: CAGRLEGDTQYF. The V gene is TRBV6-1, the J gene TRBJ2-3; maybe TRBD2 (5 bases). The CDR3 runs 12 residues. Trimming took 11 bases from V and 6 from J, leaving 15 bases between them. Germline CDR1 reads MNHNS; CDR2 reads SASEGT.

The chain has TRBV27 and TRBJ2-7, with a weak D call TRBD1 (6 bases). From germline, CDR1 is MNHEY and CDR2 SMNVEV (reference sequence). V was trimmed by 2 bases and J by 6 bases, leaving 8 bases between them. CDR3 length: 12 residues. CDR3 coding DNA: TGTGCCAGCAGTTTAACAGGGAGCGAGCAGTACTTC. It encodes CASSLTGSEQYF.

This sequence joins TRBV28 and TRBJ1-1; a weak D match, TRBD1 (5 bases). Germline-derived CDR1 and CDR2 are MDHEN and SYDVKM. The CDR3 loop spans 14 amino acids. Deletions cut 6 bases from V and 6 bases from J, with 17 bases between. The CDR3 coding sequence is TGTGCCAGCAGCCCCGGCGGGGGTAGATCTGAAGCTTTCTTT. Amino acid sequence: CASSPGGGRSEAFF. Using reference TRBV28 and TRBJ1-1 for the parts outside the CDR3, the full variable domain is DVKVTQSSRYLVKRTGEKVFLECVQDMDHENMFWYRQDPGLGLRLIYFSYDVKMKEKGDIPEGYSVSREKKERFSLILESASTNQTSMYLCASSPGGGRSEAFFGQGTRLTVV.

The chain links TRBV5-6 to TRBJ2-2, with 8 positions matching TRBD2. This CDR3 region has 16 residues. Germline V lookup: CDR1 SGHDT, CDR2 YYEEEE. V gave up 0 bases and J gave up 4 bases; unmatched junction bases: 5. CDR3 loop: CASSLGGGSITGELFF. The CDR3 bases are TGTGCCAGCAGCTTGGGCGGGGGGTCGATCACCGGGGAGCTGTTTTTT.

CDR3 sequence reads: CASSATGTGAWNEQFF. For the CDR3, the DNA is TGTGCCAGCAGTGCGACCGGGACAGGGGCGTGGAATGAGCAGTTCTTC. The rearrangement links TRBV25-1 to TRBJ2-1, with TRBD1 identical over 10 bases. Germline V gene data show CDR1 as MGHDK and CDR2 as SYGVNS. The V gene end was trimmed by 4 bases and the J gene end by 7 bases; junction bases not matched to a gene: 10. CDR3 length: 16 amino acids. The full variable domain, with the rest looked up from reference TRBV25-1 and TRBJ2-1, is EADIYQTPRYLVIGTGKKITLECSQTMGHDKMYWYQQDPGMELHLIHYSYGVNSTEKGDLSSESTVSRIRTEHFPLTLESARPSHTSQYLCASSATGTGAWNEQFFGPGTRLTVL.